This is a list of T cell receptor beta chains from one sample in a study of cytomegalovirus exposure and HLA in healthy donors. Here immunoSEQ multiplex PCR was the method, and the copy in TCRdb shows in-frame clones only, minus some. The sample holds about 67,000 clones, about three quarters seen once. Material: PBMCs. These receptors were taken from a man in his forties in good health and CMV-seronegative. The CDR3 runs from the conserved cysteine through the conserved F or W. The order of the fields is D gene, clone size, V gene, J gene, CDR3 DNA, CDR3 protein. A D gene is named only where the DNA matches it firmly. The size field is filled for only some rows; it gives once, few, many or a size class.

NA,NA,TRBV27,TRBJ2-5,TGTGCCAGCAGTTCCAAAGAGACCCAGTACTTC,CASSSKETQYF
NA,NA,TRBV5-5,TRBJ1-4,TGTGCCAGCAGCCGAGGGTCTGGCGGTGTTAATGAAAAACTGTTTTTT,CASSRGSGGVNEKLFF
TRBD2,NA,TRBV4-1,TRBJ2-4,TGCGCCAGCAGCCAAGACGGGACTAGCGGAGCCAAAAACATTCAGTACTTC,CASSQDGTSGAKNIQYF
NA,once,TRBV21-1,TRBJ2-7,TGTGCCTTCCCCCGACTAGCGCACTACGGGCAGTACTTC,CAFPRLAHYGQYF
TRBD1,NA,TRBV29-1,TRBJ1-2,TGCAGCATCTACCGACAGGGATATAACTATGGCTACACCTTC,CSIYRQGYNYGYTF
TRBD2,NA,TRBV7-6,TRBJ2-3,TGTGCCAGCAGCGCCGGGGAGGGCAGGACAGATACGCAGTATTTT,CASSAGEGRTDTQYF
NA,NA,TRBV18,TRBJ2-3,TGTGCCAGCTCACCAGGAGGGGGCGCCGCAGATACGCAGTATTTT,CASSPGGGAADTQYF
NA,NA,TRBV10-3,TRBJ1-1,TGTGCCATCAGTGAAACGCGATCGGGAGCTTTCTTT,CAISETRSGAFF
TRBD2,NA,TRBV29-1,TRBJ2-1,TGCAGCGTCCTCGGACTAGCGGGAGGGCCCCGTGTTGAGAGCTCCTACAATGAGCAGTTCTTC,CSVLGLAGGPRVESSYNEQFF
NA,NA,TRBV25-1,TRBJ2-1,TGTGCCAGCAGTGTAGCAGGGCGAAATGAGCAGTTCTTC,CASSVAGRNEQFF
NA,NA,TRBV6-5,TRBJ2-5,TGTGCCAGCAGGAAGTACTCAGGCGCCCAAGAGACCCAGTACTTC,CASRKYSGAQETQYF
TRBD1,NA,TRBV18,TRBJ1-2,TGTGCCAGCTCACCGGACAGGAATAACTATGGCTACACCTTC,CASSPDRNNYGYTF
TRBD2,NA,TRBV7-9,TRBJ2-1,TGTGCCAGCAGCACCGGGGGGTTAGTTGTATCGGAGCAGTTCTTC,CASSTGGLVVSEQFF
NA,NA,TRBV5-6,TRBJ1-6,TGTGCCAGCAGCTTGGGGCGGAATAATTCACCCCTCCACTTT,CASSLGRNNSPLHF
TRBD1,NA,TRBV6-1,TRBJ1-2,TGTGCCAGCGGTTGGGACAGGGACGGTGGCTACACCTTC,CASGWDRDGGYTF
NA,NA,TRBV19,TRBJ2-3,TGTGCCAGTACCCTGGGAGGAACCCATAAGCAGTATTTT,CASTLGGTHKQYF
NA,NA,TRBV21-1,TRBJ2-7,TGTGCCAGCAGCCTCCTGCCGGGACAGGGCTACGAGCAGTACTTC,CASSLLPGQGYEQYF
NA,NA,TRBV29-1,TRBJ2-5,TGCAGCGTTGGAGGCATGAGGCGGGAGACCCAGTACTTC,CSVGGMRRETQYF
TRBD1,NA,TRBV5-1,TRBJ1-3,TGCGCCAGCAGCGGGGGACAGGGAAGCGCCCGCACCATATATTTT,CASSGGQGSARTIYF
NA,NA,TRBV19,TRBJ2-1,TGTGCCAGTAGAATGAGGATGGACAAGTCTAAGAATGAGCAGTTCTTC,CASRMRMDKSKNEQFF
NA,NA,TRBV7-9,TRBJ2-1,TGTGCCAGCAGCTTCTGGACTATTTACAATGAGCAGTTCTTC,CASSFWTIYNEQFF
TRBD1,NA,TRBV12-5,TRBJ2-7,TGTGCTAGTGGTTTGGACCTAGGACAGGGCGGGTACGAGCAGTACTTC,CASGLDLGQGGYEQYF
TRBD2,NA,TRBV11-2,TRBJ2-1,TGTGCCAGCAGCTTACCTAGCGGCAGACGGGAGTTCTTC,CASSLPSGRREFF
NA,NA,TRBV9,TRBJ1-2,TGTGCCAGCAGCACCGCCCGGACGGGGGGGACTGGCTACACCTTC,CASSTARTGGTGYTF
NA,NA,TRBV2,TRBJ2-1,TGTGCCAGCAGCGCGTCTACTCACTCCTACAATGAGCAGTTCTTC,CASSASTHSYNEQFF
TRBD1,NA,TRBV28,TRBJ2-7,TGTGCCAGCAGGGAACAGGGGCTTTTGGCCTACGAGCAGTACTTC,CASREQGLLAYEQYF
NA,NA,TRBV5-6,TRBJ2-7,TGTGCCAGCAGCTTGCGGCAGGGAGGCTACGAGCAGTACTTC,CASSLRQGGYEQYF
TRBD2,NA,TRBV28,TRBJ2-3,TGTGCCAGCAGTTCTCAAGCGGGAGCAGATACGCAGTATTTT,CASSSQAGADTQYF
NA,NA,TRBV9,TRBJ2-3,TGTGCCAGCAGCGTAGCATGGCAGAACACAGATACGCAGTATTTT,CASSVAWQNTDTQYF
TRBD1,NA,TRBV6-1,TRBJ2-7,TGTGCCAGCAGTAAACCGGGACAGGGGTCCTACGAGCAGTACTTC,CASSKPGQGSYEQYF
NA,NA,TRBV14,TRBJ2-7,TGTGCCAGCAGCCAAGGCAGGGGAGGGTACGAGCAGTACTTC,CASSQGRGGYEQYF
TRBD1,NA,TRBV4-1,TRBJ1-5,TGCGCCAGCAGCCAAGACAGGGGGTTCGGTCAGCCCCAGCATTTT,CASSQDRGFGQPQHF
NA,NA,TRBV5-1,TRBJ2-3,TGCGCCAGCACATACGACTCCGGGAGTGGCACAGATACGCAGTATTTT,CASTYDSGSGTDTQYF
TRBD2,NA,TRBV7-9,TRBJ2-3,TGTGCCAGCAGCTTAGGTATGGCTAGCGGGAGCACAGATACGCAGTATTTT,CASSLGMASGSTDTQYF
NA,NA,TRBV19,TRBJ1-5,TGTGCCAGTAGTATTGTAGCTATCAATCAGCCCCAGCATTTT,CASSIVAINQPQHF
NA,NA,TRBV7-8,TRBJ2-2,TGTGCCAGCAGCCATGTAGTGGGAGTTGGAACGGGGGAGCTGTTTTTT,CASSHVVGVGTGELFF
TRBD1,NA,TRBV6-5,TRBJ1-1,TGTGCCAGCAGTGCTACAGGGGGCGCATCTGAAGCTTTCTTT,CASSATGGASEAFF
TRBD1,NA,TRBV5-1,TRBJ1-5,TGCGCCAGCAGTTCGACAGGGGAGGATCAGCCCCAGCATTTT,CASSSTGEDQPQHF
NA,NA,TRBV7-9,TRBJ2-3,TGTGCCAGCAGCACTAGTGGCAAACGGCCGAGCACAGATACGCAGTATTTT,CASSTSGKRPSTDTQYF
TRBD1,NA,TRBV28,TRBJ1-1,TGTGCCAGCAGTCAGGGGGAAAACACTGAAGCTTTCTTT,CASSQGENTEAFF
NA,NA,TRBV28,TRBJ1-3,TGTGCCAGCAGTTTCAGGAGGCTCTCTGGAAACACCATATATTTT,CASSFRRLSGNTIYF
TRBD1,NA,TRBV4-1,TRBJ1-2,TGCGCCAGCAGCCATGGGACAGGGGTCTATGGCTACACCTTC,CASSHGTGVYGYTF
TRBD1,NA,TRBV5-1,TRBJ2-7,TGCGCCAGCAGCTTAGGGGGACAGGGCCTATACGAGCAGTACTTC,CASSLGGQGLYEQYF
TRBD1,once,TRBV6-5,TRBJ1-2,TGTGCCAGCAGTACCGACAGGGGGCTTGGCTACACCTTC,CASSTDRGLGYTF
TRBD1,NA,TRBV6-1,TRBJ1-1,TGTGCCAGCAGTCTACAGGGGGTTGGCACTGAAGCTTTCTTT,CASSLQGVGTEAFF
NA,few,TRBV28,TRBJ1-5,TGTGCCAGCAGTTTTGGAGACCGTCAGCCCCAGCATTTT,CASSFGDRQPQHF
NA,NA,TRBV4-1,TRBJ1-5,TGCGCCAGCAGCCTCCCAGGTCAGCCCCAGCATTTT,CASSLPGQPQHF
TRBD1,few,TRBV5-1,TRBJ2-7,TGCGCCAGCAGGGCCGGGACAGGTTACTCCTACGAGCAGTACTTC,CASRAGTGYSYEQYF
NA,NA,TRBV7-9,TRBJ2-3,TGTGCCAGCAGCTCGGGACTGCTGAGCACAGATACGCAGTATTTT,CASSSGLLSTDTQYF
NA,NA,TRBV7-9,TRBJ1-1,TGTGCCAGCAGCCCTTTCGGAGGGATGGGTTCTGAAGCTTTCTTT,CASSPFGGMGSEAFF
TRBD1,once,TRBV7-2,TRBJ1-4,TGTGCCAGCAGCTTAGCGGGACAGGGTGTGGGGAAACTGTTTTTT,CASSLAGQGVGKLFF
NA,once,TRBV28,TRBJ1-1,TGTGCCAGCAGTCTTTCTGGGCCTAACACTGAAGCTTTCTTT,CASSLSGPNTEAFF